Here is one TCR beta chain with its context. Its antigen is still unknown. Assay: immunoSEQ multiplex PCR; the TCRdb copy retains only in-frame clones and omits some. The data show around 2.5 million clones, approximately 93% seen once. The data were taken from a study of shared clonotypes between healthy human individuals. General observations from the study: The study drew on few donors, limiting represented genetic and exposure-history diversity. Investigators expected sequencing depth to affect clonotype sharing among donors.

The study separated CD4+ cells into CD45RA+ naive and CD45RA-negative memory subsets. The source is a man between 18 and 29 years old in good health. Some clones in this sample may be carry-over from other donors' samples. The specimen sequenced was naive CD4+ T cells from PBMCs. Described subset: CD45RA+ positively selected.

CDR3 sequence: CASSYGGHEQYF. In nucleotides, the CDR3 is TGTGCCAGCAGCTACGGGGGCCACGAGCAGTACTTC. This chain connects TRBV7-3 to TRBJ2-7; perhaps D is TRBD1 or TRBD2 (6 bases each). The V gene's germline CDR1 is SGHTA and CDR2 FQGTGA. The CDR3 length is 12 residues. Trimming stripped 4 bases from V and 5 bases from J, with 9 bases between.